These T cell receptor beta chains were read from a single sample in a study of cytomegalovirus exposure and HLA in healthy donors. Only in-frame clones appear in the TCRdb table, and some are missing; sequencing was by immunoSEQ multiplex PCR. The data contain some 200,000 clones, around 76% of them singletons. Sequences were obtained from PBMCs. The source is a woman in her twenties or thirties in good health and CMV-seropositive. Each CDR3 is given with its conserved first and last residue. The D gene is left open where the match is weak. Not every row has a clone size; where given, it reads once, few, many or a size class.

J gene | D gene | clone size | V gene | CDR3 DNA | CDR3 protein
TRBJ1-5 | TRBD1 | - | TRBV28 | TGTGCCAGCAGGATGACAGGGGGCAATCAGCCCCAGCATTTT | CASRMTGGNQPQHF
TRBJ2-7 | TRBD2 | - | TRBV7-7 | TGTGCCAGCAGCCTTAGCGGCGGGGGGAGCTACGAGCAGTACTTC | CASSLSGGGSYEQYF
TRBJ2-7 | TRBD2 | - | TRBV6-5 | TGTGCCAGCAGTTCACTGACTAGCCACTACGAGCAGTACTTC | CASSSLTSHYEQYF
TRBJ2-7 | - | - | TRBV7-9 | TGTGCCAGCAGCTTTCCGGGGGATGGCGAGCAGTACTTC | CASSFPGDGEQYF
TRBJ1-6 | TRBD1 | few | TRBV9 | TGTGCCAGCAGCGTCGACACAGGACAGGGATGGGGCAATAATTCACCCCTCCACTTT | CASSVDTGQGWGNNSPLHF
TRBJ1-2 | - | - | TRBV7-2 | TGTGCCAGCAGCTTAAATAGTGGACAGGGCTACACCTTC | CASSLNSGQGYTF
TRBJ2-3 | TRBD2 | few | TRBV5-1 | TGCGCCAGCAGCTTGGGGGTGACTAGCGGGGGGGCCGGAGATACGCAGTATTTT | CASSLGVTSGGAGDTQYF
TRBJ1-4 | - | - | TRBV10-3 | TGTGCCATCAGCAACAGGGCAACTAATGAAAAACTGTTTTTT | CAISNRATNEKLFF
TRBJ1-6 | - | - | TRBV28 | TGTGCCAGCAGTCCGAAGGGCAGGGGTAATTCACCCCTCCACTTT | CASSPKGRGNSPLHF
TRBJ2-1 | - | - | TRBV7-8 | TGTGCCAGCAGCTTAGCGAGGGGGAATGAGCAGTTCTTC | CASSLARGNEQFF
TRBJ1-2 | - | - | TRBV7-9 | TGTGCCAGCAGCTTAGGCGCAGGACAGATAGTTACCTCTAACTATGGCTACACCTTC | CASSLGAGQIVTSNYGYTF
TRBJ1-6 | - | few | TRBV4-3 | TGCGCCAGCAGCCAAGGACAGGAAAATTCACCCCTCCACTTT | CASSQGQENSPLHF
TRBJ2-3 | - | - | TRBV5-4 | TGTGCCAGCAGCTTGACAGGACCGAATACGCAGTATTTT | CASSLTGPNTQYF
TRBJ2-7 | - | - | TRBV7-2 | TGTGCCAGCAGCTTATCTTCCTACGAGCAGTACTTC | CASSLSSYEQYF
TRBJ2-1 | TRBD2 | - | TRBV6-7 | TGTGCCAGCAGTTACTCCAGGGCTAGCGGGAGAAGATACAATGAGCAGTTCTTC | CASSYSRASGRRYNEQFF
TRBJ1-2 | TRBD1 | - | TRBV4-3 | TGCGCCAGCAGCCTTGGGACAGGGGGCCTTGGCTACACCTTC | CASSLGTGGLGYTF
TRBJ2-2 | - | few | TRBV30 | TGTGCCTGGAGTTCTTACGGGGAGCTGTTTTTT | CAWSSYGELFF
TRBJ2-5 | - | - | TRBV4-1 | TGCGCCAGCAGCCCCCTTCCGCCAGATTACCAAGAGACCCAGTACTTC | CASSPLPPDYQETQYF
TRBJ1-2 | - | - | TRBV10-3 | TGTGCCATCAGCAGACAAATAACTTATGGCTACACCTTC | CAISRQITYGYTF